This T cell receptor (beta chain) was sequenced in a study of blood T cell repertoires in COVID-19 (dated by TCRdb to about 2020). Regarding the research as a whole: Samples covering the acute and convalescent phases of COVID-19 were provided by collaborators in the United States, Italy and Spain. The material from the prospective study consisted of cDNA or gDNA derived from T cells, B-cell-depleted T cells, or PBMCs. The dataset comprised deeply sampled blood TCRbeta repertoires from subjects exposed to, actively infected with, or recovered from COVID-19. A freely available public database, intended as a resource for researchers studying the immune response to SARS-CoV-2, is where the repertoires were released. Samples came from the ongoing ImmuneRACE study (first 160 participants) plus 1,254 subjects from 6 global collaborators. Nearly every sample came with metadata listing a de-identified subject ID, COVID-19 status, age in years and sex. Where HLA class I and class II types were available, the types were taken from metadata supplied by the sample provider, not from assay-based typing. What the authors observed across the whole study: Clinical and demographic metadata were provided uncurated, with the amount varying by source and participant.

Collaborating institutions collected whole blood in K2EDTA tubes following their own protocols. For TCRbeta analysis, collaborators shipped samples in one of three forms: frozen whole blood, isolated PBMCs, or DNA extracted from either of those sample types. The cysteine opens and the phenylalanine closes a CDR3 of 17 amino acids. Only the CDR3 region is kept as DNA, spanning 51 bases read in frame from base 1. The germline V gene sets CDR1 to SGHDT and CDR2 to YYEEEE. The junction shows trimming of 4 bases on V and 4 bases on J, plus 18 bases between the germline ends. Regarding this clone: What this receptor recognizes is not known. No much larger clonotype is one base removed from it; base qualities were not supplied.

TCRbeta CDR3 regions were amplified from genomic DNA by means of the immunoSEQ Assay, a bias-controlled multiplex PCR. The paper's processing steps were these. The number of nucleated cells in each sample was estimated from the amplification of reference gene primers within the assay. To quantify the absolute abundance of each unique TCRbeta CDR3 rearrangement, sequence reads were collapsed and filtered. For each sample, productive Simpson clonality was calculated as the square root of Simpson's diversity index over productive rearrangements. This immuneACCESS table, as held by TCRdb, lists in-frame sequences with V and J called but not all clones. Of the missing ones, under half trace to an unresolved V gene in checked studies; the others have no known cause. Clone size and V and J calls were adopted from that table, with D and trimming inferred from the DNA. In all, the sample holds 200,000 to 250,000 clones, and about 91% of those were seen once. The ten top clones hold more than 1.4% of the sample.

This chain is built from TRBV5-6 and TRBJ1-6; the D gene is possibly TRBD1, with 6 bases matching. Sample: peripheral blood. The source is a man aged 18 to 29 with active or convalescent COVID-19. The DNA sequence follows: TGTGCCAGCAGCCGGGGGGACACTCGCCTGTATAATTCACCCCTCCACTTT. The resulting protein is CASSRGDTRLYNSPLHF.